A single sample gave rise to the 6 T cell receptor beta chains below, sequenced in a study of cytomegalovirus exposure and HLA in healthy donors. Primers for the PCR totalled 60 Vbeta and 13 Jbeta. Profiled with immunoSEQ multiplex PCR; TCRdb holds only in-frame clones, not every one. Its clone listing holds around 70,000 clones. The sample consisted of PBMCs. These TCRs come from a female donor in good health and CMV-seropositive.

V and J are TRBV23-1 and TRBJ2-7, with no clear D. TRBV23-1 is designated an ORF whose function remains uncertain. Trimming removed 0 bases at V and 12 bases at J, with 6 bases between. The CDR3 consists of 10 residues. The CDR3 region has the DNA TGCGCCAGCAGTCAATCTTTGGCGTACTTC. Translated, it gives CASSQSLAYF.

The rearrangement uses TRBV7-2 and TRBJ2-1; 8 nucleotides agree with TRBD2. The germline CDR1 and CDR2 sequences are SGHTA and FQGNSA. V lost 5 bases, J lost 5 bases, and 5 bases stayed unmatched. The CDR3 consists of 14 residues. CDR3 DNA sequence: TGTGCCAGCAGCGCCGGGGGGGCCAACAATGAGCAGTTCTTC. It encodes CASSAGGANNEQFF. Drawing the rest from reference TRBV7-2 and TRBJ2-1, the complete variable domain is GAGVSQSPSNKVTEKGKDVELRCDPISGHTALYWYRQSLGQGLEFLIYFQGNSAPDKSGLPSDRFSAERTGGSVSTLTIQRTQQEDSAVYLCASSAGGANNEQFFGPGTRLTVL.

The V call is TRBV4-3, the J call TRBJ1-5; 8 bases agree with TRBD1. Germline V lookup: CDR1 LGHNA, CDR2 YSLEER. The CDR3 is made up of 20 amino acids. V was pared by 0 bases and J by 6 bases, with 19 bases of the junction left unmatched. This CDR3 is CASSQDFWDRTYQGAQPQHF. Written as DNA, the CDR3 is TGCGCCAGCAGCCAAGATTTTTGGGACAGGACCTACCAGGGGGCTCAGCCCCAGCATTTT.

CDR3 region: CSVTLSGSVYEQYF. The DNA for the CDR3 is TGCAGCGTTACCCTGAGCGGGAGCGTCTACGAGCAGTACTTC. The chain is built from TRBV29-1 and TRBJ2-7; 8 positions agree with TRBD2. CDR1 is SQVTM and CDR2 is ANQGSEA in the germline V gene. Trimming took 5 bases from V and 3 from J; bases not matched to a gene: 9. This CDR3 spans 14 amino acids.

The chain uses TRBV2 and TRBJ1-2; 8 nucleotides match TRBD1. CDR3 length: 16 amino acids. CDR1 SNHLY and CDR2 FYNNEI come from the germline V gene. The V gene end was trimmed by 3 bases and the J gene end by 5 bases; junction bases not matched to a gene: 11. Here the CDR3 reads CASSDILFGTGYGYTF. The CDR3, as DNA: TGTGCCAGCAGTGATATTCTTTTTGGGACAGGTTATGGCTACACCTTC.

In DNA, the CDR3 is TGTGCCAGCAGTTACAGGGGAGGGAACACTGAAGCTTTCTTT. Translation: CASSYRGGNTEAFF. The chain joins TRBV27 to TRBJ1-1, with 7 nucleotides matching TRBD1. The CDR3 is 14 residues long. Germline V gene lookup returns CDR1 MNHEY and CDR2 SMNVEV (reference sequence). V lost 4 bases to trimming and J lost 1 base; unmatched junction nucleotides: 3.